This entry features one TCR beta chain sequence. These data originate in a study of blood T cells in healthy people across ages. A second PCR, run for about 6 to 12 cycles, used a sample-barcoded 5' primer plus a J-beta primer mix. Using its own MiXCR run on the 5' RACE reads, TCRdb lists one record per CDR3 protein. This table has 1 million to 1.2 million distinct CDR3 sequences, around two fifths appearing once. Sequenced: blood. This receptor was obtained from a man between 18 and 35 years old in good health.

CDR3 nucleotide sequence: TGTGCCAGCAGCCAAGACAGGGGTTATCTGGACTACACCTTC. Its protein is CASSQDRGYLDYTF. V usage is TRBV14 and J usage is TRBJ1-2, with a possible D match to TRBD1 (6 bases). CDR1 is SGHDN, CDR2 FVKESK, per germline. This CDR3 is built from 14 residues. V lost 0 bases and J lost 10, with 15 bases in between.